This T cell receptor (beta chain) was sequenced during a study of T-cell reconstitution after alpha-beta-depleted transplantation in children. This clonotype was counted only a few times. Its antigen is undetermined. Researchers prepared the TCRbeta library using unique molecular identifiers, the study reports. TCRdb itself ran the PCR reads through MiXCR, one entry per CDR3 protein. The sample lists around 580,000 distinct CDR3 sequences, 23% occurring once. Study-wide results and caveats: By about two months after transplant, alpha-beta T cells reportedly arose from several hundred graft clones that had expanded. A year post-transplant, T-cell counts and diversity derived mostly from newly produced T cells. Several patients had high TCRbeta diversity at day 60; it came from surviving recipient T cells and thymic progenitors.

The V gene lost 2 bases and the J gene lost 2 bases, with 9 bases spanning the gap. The CDR3 sequence is 14 residues long. This receptor was obtained from a boy under two years old who had a stem cell transplant for acute myeloid leukemia, so the T cells may come from the graft donor. This chain links TRBV12-3 or TRBV12-4 with TRBJ2-5, with TRBD2 as a possible D gene (6 bases). Sequenced here: PBMCs, mostly from graft donor cells, sampled 360 days after TCRalphabeta/CD19-depleted stem cell transplant. CDR3 sequence: CASSLWAGQETQYF. In nucleotides, the CDR3 is TGTGCCAGCAGTTTATGGGCGGGGCAAGAGACCCAGTACTTC.